The clone carrying this TCR beta chain appeared once. This sample was included in a study of blood T cell repertoires in COVID-19. Study as a whole: There were acute and convalescent COVID-19 samples, and they came from the United States, Italy and Spain. Sources were T cells, B-cell-depleted T cells, or PBMCs; the material itself was cDNA or gDNA.

As originally analysed: It was from reference gene primer amplification that nucleated cell counts were estimated. This table comes from immunoSEQ multiplex PCR, and its TCRdb copy is limited to in-frame clones, with some not included. V and J calls and clone size are given by that table; D and trimming were obtained from the DNA. The sample includes 140,000 to 150,000 clones, 80% to 90% seen only once; the top ten take about 6%. The CDR3 is 15 amino acids. V was trimmed by 2 bases and J by 4 bases, leaving 13 bases between them. Germline CDR1 SGHDT, CDR2 YYEEEE. This TCR derives from a man older than 75 with acute or convalescent COVID-19. The chain carries TRBV5-6 and TRBJ1-3; D uncertain. Sequencing was done on a sample of peripheral blood. The DNA of the CDR3 is TGTGCCAGCAGCTTCTTTTCAGGCCTCGGAAACACCATATATTTT. Protein sequence: CASSFFSGLGNTIYF.